The 18 T cell receptor beta chains below all came from one sample that was sequenced in a study of T cell responses to AZD1222 COVID-19 vaccine. The method was immunoSEQ multiplex PCR; TCRdb's version includes in-frame clones alone and lacks a portion of them. The sample yields about 79,000 clones, over 75% seen once. The sequenced sample was peripheral blood, obtained on day 0 of AZD1222 vaccination. These receptors all stem from an adult in good health.

The genes are TRBV5-1 and TRBJ1-4; D ambiguous. There are 13 residues in the CDR3. V was clipped by 0 bases and J by 8 bases, with 8 bases between them. From germline, CDR1 is SGHRS and CDR2 YFSETQ. The CDR3 sequence: CASSLASREKLFF. In nucleotides, the CDR3 is TGCGCCAGCAGCTTGGCCTCGAGAGAAAAACTGTTTTTT.

V usage is TRBV5-4 and J usage is TRBJ1-2; a possible D gene is TRBD1 (5 bases). The germline gives CDR1 SGHNT, CDR2 YYREEE (reference sequence). CDR3 length equals 13 residues. Deletions cut 0 bases from V and 2 bases from J, with 5 bases between. The CDR3, as DNA: TGTGCCAGCAGCTTGGGACAGAACTATGGCTACACCTTC. Its protein is CASSLGQNYGYTF.

The table lists this clone with a few counts. The chain uses TRBV5-5 and TRBJ1-2, with D possibly TRBD1 on 6 matching bases. Germline-derived CDR1 and CDR2 are SGHKS and YYEKEE (reference sequence). The CDR3 covers 15 residues. V lost 4 bases and J lost 1, with 14 bases in between. The CDR3 DNA sequence: TGTGCCAGCAGCCAAATCGGACAGAATAACTATGGCTACACCTTC. As protein: CASSQIGQNNYGYTF. The complete variable domain, with remaining parts taken from reference TRBV5-5 and TRBJ1-2, reads DAGVTQSPTHLIKTRGQQVTLRCSPISGHKSVSWYQQVLGQGPQFIFQYYEKEERGRGNFPDRFSARQFPNYSSELNVNALLLGDSALYLCASSQIGQNNYGYTFGSGTRLTVV.

V and J are TRBV5-5 and TRBJ1-1, with a tentative D call TRBD1 (5 bases). The CDR3 loop spans 13 amino acids. Germline V CDR1 and CDR2: SGHKS, YYEKEE (reference sequence). V was cut by 8 bases and J by 4 bases, with 15 bases left in between. CDR3 sequence (DNA): TGTGCCAGTGCTCAGGGTTTTCGCACTGAAGCTTTCTTT. Translation gives CASAQGFRTEAFF.

CDR3 loop: CASSLPGRAGSPLHF. The CDR3 bases are TGTGCCAGCAGCTTGCCCGGCAGGGCTGGATCACCCCTCCACTTT. The gene calls are TRBV5-6 and TRBJ1-6; tentatively, D is TRBD1 (5 bases). Per germline, CDR1 SGHDT and CDR2 YYEEEE. V was pared by 1 base and J by 10 bases, with 15 bases between. The CDR3 covers 15 residues.

The chain couples TRBV6-1 to TRBJ2-2; D uncertain. The V gene's germline CDR1 is MNHNS and CDR2 SASEGT. V was trimmed by 5 bases and J by 3 bases, leaving 10 bases between them. The CDR3 is 14 amino acids. CDR3 DNA sequence: TGTGCCAGCAGTTTCATGTGGGACACCGGGGAGCTGTTTTTT. It is translated as CASSFMWDTGELFF.

This sequence joins TRBV5-8 and TRBJ2-1; 9 positions agree with TRBD2. Germline V gene sequence: CDR1 SGHTS, CDR2 YDEGEE. After removal of 8 bases from V and 15 bases from J, the junction contained 18 bases not matched to a gene. The CDR3 has 14 residues. CDR3 coding DNA: TGTGCCAGTACCGACCCAGCGGGAGGCAAGAATCGGTTCTTC. This translates into CASTDPAGGKNRFF.

The V gene is TRBV7-8, the J gene TRBJ2-7; D perhaps matches TRBD2 (6 bases). CDR3 length: 16 residues. Germline V gene lookup returns CDR1 SGHVS and CDR2 FQNEAQ. V lost 1 base and J lost 3, with 16 bases in between. CDR3 nucleotides: TGTGCCAGCAGCTTAGAAAAGGGACTGATGATCTACGAGCAGTACTTC. This translates into CASSLEKGLMIYEQYF.

The chain carries TRBV5-4 and TRBJ1-3; 10 positions match TRBD1. Germline V lookup: CDR1 SGHNT, CDR2 YYREEE (reference sequence). The CDR3 consists of 18 residues. The J segment lost 0 bases and the V segment lost 0 bases, leaving 6 bases of the junction unmatched. The CDR3 DNA sequence: TGTGCCAGCAGCTTGGGGGGGACAGGGGTCCTCTCTGGAAACACCATATATTTT. Residues: CASSLGGTGVLSGNTIYF. The full variable domain, its missing parts supplied by reference TRBV5-4 and TRBJ1-3, is ETGVTQSPTHLIKTRGQQVTLRCSSQSGHNTVSWYQQALGQGPQFIFQYYREEENGRGNFPPRFSGLQFPNYSSELNVNALELDDSALYLCASSLGGTGVLSGNTIYFGEGSWLTVV.

This chain connects TRBV12-3 or TRBV12-4 to TRBJ1-2; possibly TRBD1 for D (5 bases). CDR3 length: 12 residues. The germline V and J ends were trimmed by 5 bases and 5 bases, with 9 bases remaining between them. The CDR3 nucleotides are TGTGCCAGCAGTAGGAGACAGTATGGCTACACCTTC. Amino acid sequence: CASSRRQYGYTF.

The rearrangement uses TRBV21-1 and TRBJ1-2; the table calls TRBD1, which could not be checked here. TRBV21-1 is a recognized pseudogene. The CDR3 is 16 amino acids. In DNA, the CDR3 is TGTGCCAGCAGCCTACCCACGGACAGGGGGGCGCCTGGCTACACCTTC. As protein: CASSLPTDRGAPGYTF.

The chain is built from TRBV9 and TRBJ1-5, with a tentative D call TRBD1 (6 bases). V was cut by 0 bases and J by 3 bases, with 10 bases left in between. From germline, CDR1 is SGDLS and CDR2 YYNGEE. The CDR3 totals 15 residues. In nucleotides, the CDR3 is TGTGCCAGCAGCGTAGGCAGGGGAGCCAATCAGCCCCAGCATTTT. This sequence encodes CASSVGRGANQPQHF. Drawing the rest from reference TRBV9 and TRBJ1-5, the complete variable domain is DSGVTQTPKHLITATGQRVTLRCSPRSGDLSVYWYQQSLDQGLQFLIQYYNGEERAKGNILERFSAQQFPDLHSELNLSSLELGDSALYFCASSVGRGANQPQHFGDGTRLSIL.

The chain couples TRBV21-1 to TRBJ1-5. TRBV21-1 is annotated as a pseudogene. The CDR3 length is 14 residues. The CDR3 is CASSPLGMDQPQHF. The CDR3 nucleotides read TGTGCCAGCAGCCCCCTAGGGATGGACCAGCCCCAGCATTTT.

This clone occurred a few times. The rearrangement joins TRBV6-5 to TRBJ1-1, with 8 bases fitting TRBD1. The trim removed 6 bases at V and 10 bases at J, leaving 13 bases unmatched. The CDR3 runs 14 residues. CDR1 is MNHEY, CDR2 SVGAGI, per germline. CDR3 bases: TGTGCCAGCAGGGCGGACAGGGTAGATTTTGCAGCTTTCTTT. Residues: CASRADRVDFAAFF.

The chain is built from TRBV18 and TRBJ1-3; D uncertain. V was cut by 4 bases and J by 4 bases, with 14 bases left in between. Looked up from germline, CDR1 is KGHSH and CDR2 is LQKENI. The CDR3 is made up of 15 amino acids. CDR3 protein: CASSRDPPGGNTIYF. In nucleotides, the CDR3 is TGTGCCAGCTCACGGGATCCGCCGGGAGGAAACACCATATATTTT.

This clone was recorded only once. The chain joins TRBV10-3 to TRBJ1-1, with 7 bases aligning to TRBD1. The germline V gene has CDR1 ENHRY and CDR2 SYGVKD. V gave up 6 bases and J gave up 1 base; unmatched junction bases: 8. This CDR3 contains 15 residues. The CDR3 sequence: CAIRDKTGSNTEAFF. CDR3 DNA sequence: TGTGCCATCAGAGATAAGACAGGGTCGAACACTGAAGCTTTCTTT.

The chain combines TRBV19 with TRBJ1-3; D might be TRBD1 (6 bases). Trimming shortened V by 2 bases and J by 7 bases, and 12 bases separated the two germline ends. The CDR3 runs to 14 residues. CDR1 and CDR2 (germline): LNHDA, SQIVND (reference sequence). This CDR3 reads CASSIPGESNTIYF. CDR3 DNA sequence: TGTGCCAGTAGTATACCAGGGGAATCGAACACCATATATTTT.

This clone has only a few counts. This chain links TRBV11-1 with TRBJ2-3; D perhaps matches TRBD1 (5 bases). Deletions cut 5 bases from V and 4 bases from J, with 13 bases between. The CDR3 is made up of 14 amino acids. Per germline, CDR1 SGHAT and CDR2 FQDESV (reference sequence). The CDR3 nucleotides are TGTGCCAGCAGCCACCAGGGTTCGGCAGATACGCAGTATTTT. Translation: CASSHQGSADTQYF.